This passage covers 2 T cell receptor beta chains from one sample sequenced in a study of T cells after yellow fever vaccination. TCRdb analysed the 5' RACE reads with MiXCR anew, one entry per CDR3 protein. Of roughly 250,000 distinct CDR3 sequences in the sample, over 10% were seen once. The input for sequencing was CD4+ T cells sorted from PBMCs, taken 45 days after the yellow fever booster vaccination. Receptors were obtained from a man between 25 and 39 years old who received the YFV17D yellow fever vaccine.

This clonotype was counted ten times or more. This sequence joins TRBV29-1 and TRBJ2-1; D call uncertain. This CDR3 is 11 amino acids long. The ends were cut back, 7 bases at V and 8 bases at J, with 12 bases in the middle. Germline values: CDR1 SQVTM, CDR2 ANQGSEA. The DNA of the CDR3 is TGCAGCGGGAGAGTTTTCGATGAGCAGTTCTTC. Protein: CSGRVFDEQFF.

This clonotype was detected many times. The V gene is TRBV6-6, the J gene TRBJ2-7; D ambiguous. The germline V and J ends were trimmed by 5 bases and 3 bases, with 11 bases remaining between them. The germline V gene encodes CDR1 MNHNY and CDR2 SVGAGI (reference sequence). This CDR3 region has 13 residues. This chain's CDR3 is CASSHDGVYEQYF. The DNA for the CDR3 is TGTGCCAGCAGTCATGATGGGGTCTACGAGCAGTACTTC.